One sample yielded the 6 T cell receptor beta chains listed below, sequenced in a study of cytomegalovirus exposure and HLA in healthy donors (dated by TCRdb to about 2017). Receptors were amplified or captured by the immunoSEQ multiplex PCR assay. For the multiplex PCR, a mixture combining 60 forward primers for TCR Vbeta segments and 13 reverse primers for TCR Jbeta segments was used. The table comes from immuneACCESS by way of TCRdb, which keeps in-frame sequences with V and J called. Part of the clones is missing from these tables; in studies checked, under half for an unresolved V gene and the rest for unknown reasons. Here the sample has 220,000 or so clones; around 80% occur a single time. The ten largest clones capture roughly 1.5% of the sample. The source material was PBMCs. These receptors originate from a man in his fifties or sixties in good health and CMV-seronegative.

V gene TRBV27 combines with J gene TRBJ2-5; 8 bases line up with TRBD1. Trimming cost V 6 bases and J 5 bases; bases outside gene matches: 11. CDR3 length: 15 residues. CDR1 and CDR2 from the germline V gene are MNHEY and SMNVEV (reference sequence). CDR3 in amino acids: CASSRQGPAGETQYF. DNA of the CDR3: TGTGCCAGCAGCCGACAGGGGCCCGCCGGGGAGACCCAGTACTTC.

V gene TRBV6-5 combines with J gene TRBJ1-1; 7 nucleotides match TRBD1. Germline CDR1 and CDR2: MNHEY and SVGAGI. The J segment lost 2 bases and the V segment lost 5 bases, leaving 2 bases of the junction unmatched. The CDR3 runs 13 residues. The CDR3 DNA reads TGTGCCAGCAGTGGGACAGCCAACACTGAAGCTTTCTTT. It specifies CASSGTANTEAFF.

This clone was picked up one time. The V and J genes are TRBV30 and TRBJ2-7; TRBD1 aligns across 8 bases. The CDR3 loop spans 17 amino acids. Germline CDR1 and CDR2: GTSNPN and SVGIG (reference sequence). V lost 2 bases to trimming and J lost 2 bases; unmatched junction nucleotides: 14. The CDR3 coding sequence is TGTGCCTGGAGTATCGGACAGGGAACCCGAAAAACCTACGAGCAGTACTTC. The encoded protein is CAWSIGQGTRKTYEQYF.

The chain carries TRBV2 and TRBJ2-2; 7 bases are a match to TRBD1. The CDR3 is 14 amino acids. In germline, CDR1 is SNHLY, CDR2 FYNNEI. The V and J ends lost 4 bases and 5 bases, in that order; junction bases with no gene match: 4. CDR3 DNA: TGTGCCAGCAGTGCGGGCAGGGGGACCGGGGAGCTGTTTTTT. This gives the protein CASSAGRGTGELFF.

The chain combines TRBV28 with TRBJ1-4; D is unresolved. The V gene's germline CDR1 is MDHEN and CDR2 SYDVKM. The CDR3 spans 13 residues. V was trimmed by 6 bases and J by 10 bases, leaving 15 bases between them. CDR3 sequence: CASSLPIDSKLFF. CDR3 sequence (DNA): TGTGCCAGCAGCTTACCGATCGACTCAAAACTGTTTTTT.

V and J are TRBV7-9 and TRBJ2-1, with TRBD1 as a possible D gene (5 bases). With 3 bases removed from V and 4 bases from J, the gap between germline ends came to 7 bases. CDR1 SEHNR and CDR2 FQNEAQ come from the germline V gene (reference sequence). CDR3 length equals 13 residues. The chain's CDR3 is CASSFRDYNEQFF. The CDR3 DNA follows: TGTGCCAGCAGCTTCAGGGATTACAATGAGCAGTTCTTC.